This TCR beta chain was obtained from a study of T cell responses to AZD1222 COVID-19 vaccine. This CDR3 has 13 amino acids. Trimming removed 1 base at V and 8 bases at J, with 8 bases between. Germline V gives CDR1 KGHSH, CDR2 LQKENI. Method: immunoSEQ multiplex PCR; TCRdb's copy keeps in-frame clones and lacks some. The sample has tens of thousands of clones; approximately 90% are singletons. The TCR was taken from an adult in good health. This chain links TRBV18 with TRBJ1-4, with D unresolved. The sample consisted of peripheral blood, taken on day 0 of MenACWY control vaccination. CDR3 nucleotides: TGTGCCAGCTCACCACGGACGGAGGAAAAACTGTTTTTT. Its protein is CASSPRTEEKLFF.